The T cell receptor beta chain under discussion was sequenced for a study of beta chain features in type 1 diabetes. Sorting with CD45RO/CCR7/CD25/CD127/CD95/CD27 yielded naive, central memory, regulatory and stem-like memory CD4+ cells. Sorting gave populations that all exceeded 98% purity. V shed 3 bases and J shed 8 bases, with 20 bases lying between them. The CDR3 length is 16 residues. CDR1 KGHSH and CDR2 LQKENI come from the germline V gene. Remarks on this clone: The antigen remains unidentified.

Study conclusions and caveats: Reduced insertions and increased deletions marked VDJ junctions in type 1 diabetes patients.

Isolated RNA was reverse transcribed in full, so expressed TCRB transcripts were sequenced. Some clones are missing from TCRdb's copy, which holds only in-frame ones; the method was immunoSEQ multiplex PCR. The sample carries 900,000 or so clones, 15% to 20% recorded once. The source is a woman between 18 and 29 years old in good health. The chain joins TRBV18 to TRBJ2-1, with D perhaps TRBD2 (6 bases). The sample consisted of naive CD4+ T cells from blood. The CDR3, as DNA: TGTGCCAGCTCACCGGCGGCTCCCGGTCCGGGGGATGAGCAGTTCTTC. It specifies CASSPAAPGPGDEQFF.